The 24 T cell receptor beta chains below all came from one sample that was sequenced in a study of cytotoxic CD8 clonotypes in ibrutinib-treated CLL. Some clones are missing from TCRdb's copy, which holds only in-frame ones; the method was immunoSEQ multiplex PCR. The profile shows 250,000 to 350,000 clones, around 76% of them singletons. The sample in question was PBMCs, obtained at disease progression, from a patient treated with ibrutinib. The receptor source for this set is a human donor with chronic lymphocytic leukemia.

The CDR3 DNA reads as TGTGCCAGCAGCAGCCGGGACACCCCCAATCAGCCCCAGCATTTT. Its protein product is CASSSRDTPNQPQHF. This chain connects TRBV5-6 to TRBJ1-5; tentatively, D is TRBD1 (6 bases). The CDR3 is made up of 15 amino acids. The germline V gene encodes CDR1 SGHDT and CDR2 YYEEEE. Between the trimmed V and J ends, which lost 4 bases and 3 bases, there was a span of 14 bases.

The chain is built from TRBV7-6 and TRBJ2-1; D is perhaps TRBD2 (5 bases). V was pared by 5 bases and J by 5 bases, with 25 bases between. Germline assignment: CDR1 SGHVS and CDR2 FNYEAQ. The CDR3 covers 18 residues. CDR3 in amino acids: CASSTRVRVARIDNEQFF. For the CDR3, the DNA is TGTGCCAGCAGCACTCGGGTGAGAGTAGCGAGGATCGACAATGAGCAGTTCTTC.

The chain uses TRBV7-9 and TRBJ1-1; no clear D. CDR3 length: 11 amino acids. V was pared by 5 bases and J by 8 bases, with 9 bases between. Germline V gene data show CDR1 as SEHNR and CDR2 as FQNEAQ (reference sequence). The CDR3, as DNA: TGTGCCAGCAGCCCGACACGGGAAGCTTTCTTT. Encoded protein: CASSPTREAFF.

The chain combines TRBV29-1 with TRBJ2-7; D is perhaps TRBD2 (6 bases). The CDR3 covers 12 residues. Per germline, CDR1 SQVTM and CDR2 ANQGSEA. V was trimmed by 4 bases and J by 5 bases, leaving 12 bases between them. The CDR3, as DNA: TGCAGCGTTGGCGGGGTGGGGGACGAGCAGTACTTC. Amino acids: CSVGGVGDEQYF.

The chain has TRBV25-1 and TRBJ2-3; D is undetermined. This CDR3 contains 17 residues. With 4 bases removed from V and 4 bases from J, the gap between germline ends came to 21 bases. The V gene's germline CDR1 is MGHDK and CDR2 SYGVNS. CDR3 coding DNA: TGTGCCAGCAGTGGACTCTCCCGTGGCTTACCGGCAGATACGCAGTATTTT. Encoded protein: CASSGLSRGLPADTQYF.

The chain is built from TRBV10-3 and TRBJ2-1, with 10 bases aligning to TRBD2. CDR1 and CDR2 (germline): ENHRY, SYGVKD. The CDR3 is made up of 16 amino acids. With 0 bases clipped from V and 7 bases from J, the junction kept 6 bases outside the gene matches. This CDR3 is CAISESGTSVANEQFF. The CDR3 nucleotides read TGTGCCATCAGTGAGTCGGGGACTAGCGTAGCGAATGAGCAGTTCTTC.

CDR3 residues: CASSSDRGSEKLFF. The CDR3 nucleotides are TGTGCCAGCAGCTCGGACAGGGGGAGTGAAAAACTGTTTTTT. This chain joins TRBV5-6 and TRBJ1-4, with 10 bases that match TRBD1. This CDR3 comprises 14 residues. CDR1 and CDR2 from the germline V gene are SGHDT and YYEEEE. The ends lost 3 bases at V and 7 bases at J; junction bases unmatched: 3.

The rearrangement uses TRBV2 and TRBJ1-1; D is unclear. Looked up from germline, CDR1 is SNHLY and CDR2 is FYNNEI. Trimming shortened V by 6 bases and J by 4 bases, and 12 bases separated the two germline ends. The CDR3 totals 13 residues. This CDR3 reads CASSRGSGTEAFF. DNA of the CDR3: TGTGCCAGCAGCAGAGGGTCGGGCACTGAAGCTTTCTTT.

The chain has TRBV14 and TRBJ2-3; no clear D gene. Germline values: CDR1 SGHDN, CDR2 FVKESK. V shed 1 base and J shed 6 bases, with 11 bases lying between them. This CDR3 contains 14 residues. CDR3 loop: CASSQVTASDTQYF. The CDR3 DNA reads as TGTGCCAGCAGCCAAGTAACAGCGTCGGATACGCAGTATTTT.

J is TRBJ1-5 and V is TRBV6-5, with TRBD1 identical over 8 bases. V lost 0 bases to trimming and J lost 7 bases; unmatched junction nucleotides: 8. Germline CDR1 reads MNHEY; CDR2 reads SVGAGI. CDR3 size: 16 residues. In nucleotides, the CDR3 is TGTGCCAGCAGTTACTCATTCAGGGGGCGCGACCAGCCCCAGCATTTT. It specifies CASSYSFRGRDQPQHF.

The CDR3 coding sequence is TGTGCCAGCAGCTTTCTAGCGGGAGTGGCGGGAGAGCAGTTCTTC. Translation: CASSFLAGVAGEQFF. The rearrangement uses TRBV7-9 and TRBJ2-1, with 10 bases identical to TRBD2. V lost 3 bases, J lost 10 bases, and 9 bases stayed unmatched. CDR1 is SEHNR and CDR2 is FQNEAQ in the germline V gene (reference sequence). The CDR3 is 15 residues long.

There are a few counts of this clone. The chain links TRBV29-1 to TRBJ2-5; 8 bases fit TRBD1. Germline assignment: CDR1 SQVTM and CDR2 ANQGSEA. Trimming took 4 bases from V and 5 from J; bases not matched to a gene: 6. CDR3 length equals 13 residues. The chain's CDR3 is CSVAPDRGETQYF. The CDR3 DNA sequence: TGCAGCGTTGCCCCTGACAGGGGTGAGACCCAGTACTTC.

This clone showed up many times. This sequence joins TRBV6-4 and TRBJ2-1, with a weak D call TRBD1 (6 bases). V gave up 3 bases and J gave up 0 bases, with 6 bases separating them. The CDR3 consists of 14 residues. CDR1 is MRHNA and CDR2 is SNTAGT in the germline V gene. The CDR3 spells CASSEGGSYNEQFF. The CDR3 bases are TGTGCCAGCAGTGAAGGGGGCTCCTACAATGAGCAGTTCTTC.

J is TRBJ1-1 and V is TRBV10-3; D uncertain. V was shortened by 11 bases and J by 4 bases, with 17 bases between the two germline ends. Germline CDR1 reads ENHRY; CDR2 reads SYGVKD. CDR3 size: 13 residues. CDR3 amino acids: CAAKQELGTEAFF. The CDR3 nucleotides are TGTGCCGCGAAACAAGAGCTGGGCACTGAAGCTTTCTTT.

The chain employs TRBV7-2 and TRBJ2-1; 12 bases are a match to TRBD2. With V trimmed by 7 bases and J by 5 bases, 6 bases remained unmatched. CDR3 length equals 15 residues. The germline V gene has CDR1 SGHTA and CDR2 FQGNSA. The CDR3 sequence: CASKLAGGYDNEQFF. CDR3 nucleotide sequence: TGTGCCAGCAAGCTAGCGGGAGGGTATGACAATGAGCAGTTCTTC.

The chain couples TRBV5-1 to TRBJ2-3; D may be TRBD1 (6 bases). Germline V gene data show CDR1 as SGHRS and CDR2 as YFSETQ. The V end was cut by 4 bases, the J end by 2 bases, with 17 bases between. The length of the CDR3 is 16 residues. The CDR3 DNA follows: TGCGCCAGCAGCCCGGAACCGGGACACCACACAGATACGCAGTATTTT. Amino acids: CASSPEPGHHTDTQYF.

This sequence joins TRBV9 and TRBJ2-7; weak D call: TRBD1 (5 bases). CDR1 is SGDLS, CDR2 YYNGEE, per germline. The CDR3 consists of 15 residues. The V gene lost 0 bases and the J gene lost 0 bases, with 10 bases spanning the gap. The CDR3 DNA follows: TGTGCCAGCAGCGTAGGAGGACACAACTCCTACGAGCAGTACTTC. Its translation: CASSVGGHNSYEQYF.

This chain connects TRBV10-3 to TRBJ2-2; tentative D call: TRBD2 (6 bases). The germline CDR1 and CDR2 sequences are ENHRY and SYGVKD. CDR3 size: 15 residues. V was cut by 4 bases and J by 4 bases, with 13 bases left in between. The CDR3 loop is CAISVFGGGTGELFF. Written as DNA, the CDR3 is TGTGCCATCAGTGTGTTCGGGGGTGGCACCGGGGAGCTGTTTTTT.

The chain combines TRBV7-9 with TRBJ2-6; tentative D call: TRBD1 (5 bases). The V and J ends lost 10 bases and 0 bases respectively, with 19 bases between them. Germline V gene lookup returns CDR1 SEHNR and CDR2 FQNEAQ (reference sequence). CDR3 size: 17 residues. As DNA, the CDR3 is TGTGCCACCGGCTCCAGACAGATTCTCTCTGGGGCCAACGTCCTGACTTTC. Its translation is CATGSRQILSGANVLTF.

This chain links TRBV5-4 with TRBJ2-7; tentatively, D is TRBD1 (6 bases). The CDR3 has 14 amino acids. Per germline, CDR1 SGHNT and CDR2 YYREEE (reference sequence). With 3 bases removed from V and 3 bases from J, the gap between germline ends came to 13 bases. The CDR3 DNA reads as TGTGCCAGCAGCTCCCAGGGGATCCACTACGAGCAGTACTTC. The encoded protein is CASSSQGIHYEQYF.

This clone was observed a few times. CDR3 coding DNA: TGTGCCAGCAGCACCCTCCGGGACTCGAGGGGCAATGAGCAGTTCTTC. Translation gives CASSTLRDSRGNEQFF. The chain has TRBV5-4 and TRBJ2-1; tentatively, D is TRBD2 (6 bases). Trimming stripped 4 bases from V and 6 bases from J, with 20 bases between. Germline CDR1 reads SGHNT; CDR2 reads YYREEE (reference sequence). CDR3 length: 16 amino acids.

This chain connects TRBV15 to TRBJ2-3; weak D call: TRBD2 (6 bases). V was pared by 0 bases and J by 0 bases, with 19 bases between. Germline V CDR1 and CDR2: LNHNV, YYDKDF (reference sequence). This CDR3 spans 19 amino acids. CDR3 sequence: CATSRDPSSAITSTDTQYF. The DNA of the CDR3 is TGTGCCACCAGCAGAGATCCGTCTAGCGCCATTACTAGCACAGATACGCAGTATTTT.

The chain employs TRBV4-1 and TRBJ2-7; possible D gene TRBD2, 5 bases. Per the germline V gene, CDR1 is MGHRA and CDR2 is YSYEKL. Trimming took 0 bases from V and 2 from J, leaving 8 bases between them. This CDR3 spans 14 amino acids. The CDR3 loop is CASSQDGKTYEQYF. The CDR3 region has the DNA TGCGCCAGCAGCCAAGACGGGAAAACCTACGAGCAGTACTTC.

The rearrangement joins TRBV25-1 to TRBJ1-1; the match to TRBD1 covers 7 bases. Germline V lookup: CDR1 MGHDK, CDR2 SYGVNS. CDR3 size: 13 residues. After removal of 10 bases from V and 1 base from J, the junction contained 6 bases not matched to a gene. Here the CDR3 reads CATTPGGNTEAFF. CDR3 sequence (DNA): TGTGCCACTACCCCAGGGGGGAACACTGAAGCTTTCTTT.